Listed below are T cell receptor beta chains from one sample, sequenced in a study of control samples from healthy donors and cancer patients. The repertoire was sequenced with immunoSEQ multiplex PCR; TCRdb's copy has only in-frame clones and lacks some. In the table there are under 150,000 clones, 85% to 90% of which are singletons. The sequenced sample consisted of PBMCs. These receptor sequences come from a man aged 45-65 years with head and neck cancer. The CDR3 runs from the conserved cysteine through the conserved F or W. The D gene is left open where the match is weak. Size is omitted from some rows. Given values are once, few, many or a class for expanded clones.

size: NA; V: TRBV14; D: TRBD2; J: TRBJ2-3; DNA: TGTGCCAGCAGCCAGTTTCAGACTAGCGGGTGGAAAGATACGCAGTATTTT; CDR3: CASSQFQTSGWKDTQYF
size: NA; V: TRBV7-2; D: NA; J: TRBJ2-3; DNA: TGTGCCAGCAGTCCACGGGCCCCTAGCACAGATACGCAGTATTTT; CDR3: CASSPRAPSTDTQYF
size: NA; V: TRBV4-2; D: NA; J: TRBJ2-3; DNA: TGTGCCAGCTCTGGGGGAGCCTTTAGCACAGATACGCAGTATTTT; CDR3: CASSGGAFSTDTQYF
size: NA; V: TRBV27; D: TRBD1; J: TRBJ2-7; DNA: TGTGCCAGCAGTTTTTCATCGGGACAGGTGGACACCTACGAGCAGTACTTC; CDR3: CASSFSSGQVDTYEQYF
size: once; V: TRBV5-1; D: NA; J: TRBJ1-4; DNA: TGCGCCAGCAGCCCTGACAGTAATGAAAAACTGTTTTTT; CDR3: CASSPDSNEKLFF
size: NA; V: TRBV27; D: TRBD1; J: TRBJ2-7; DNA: TGTGCCAGCAGTTTGACAGGACAGGGGACAAATTTTGGCGAGCAGTACTTC; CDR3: CASSLTGQGTNFGEQYF
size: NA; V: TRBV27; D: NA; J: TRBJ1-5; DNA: TGTGCCAGCAGTTTATTCAGGGGTGGTCAGCCCCAGCATTTT; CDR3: CASSLFRGGQPQHF
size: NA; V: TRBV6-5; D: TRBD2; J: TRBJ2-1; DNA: TGTGCCAGCAGTTACGGAGGCGGGAGGGCGGATGAGCAGTTCTTC; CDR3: CASSYGGGRADEQFF
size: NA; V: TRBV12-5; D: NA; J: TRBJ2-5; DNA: TGTGCTAGTATCCTCCTGCCCTCAATAGAGGCCCAGTACTTC; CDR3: CASILLPSIEAQYF
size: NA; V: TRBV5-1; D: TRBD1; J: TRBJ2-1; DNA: TGCGCCAGCAGCGGCGGGACAGGCCACTACAATGAGCAGTTCTTC; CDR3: CASSGGTGHYNEQFF
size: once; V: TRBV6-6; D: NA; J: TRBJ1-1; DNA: TGTGCCAGCAGCGGGTCTGAAGCTTTCTTT; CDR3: CASSGSEAFF
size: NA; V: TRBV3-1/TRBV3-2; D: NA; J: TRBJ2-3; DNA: TGTGCCAGCAGCCAGTTAAGTGGGGCCTACACAGATACGCAGTATTTT; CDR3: CASSQLSGAYTDTQYF
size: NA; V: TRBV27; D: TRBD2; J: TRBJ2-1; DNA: TGTGCCAGCAGATCCGGGACTAGCGGGAGGGATGAGCAGTTCTTC; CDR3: CASRSGTSGRDEQFF
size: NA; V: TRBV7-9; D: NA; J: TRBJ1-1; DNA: TGTGCCAGCAGCTTAGAGGGGGTGAACACTGAAGCTTTCTTT; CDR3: CASSLEGVNTEAFF
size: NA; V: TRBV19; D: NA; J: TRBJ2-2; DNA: TGTGCCAGTACCGGGGCGGACTTACGGAACACCGGGGAGCTGTTTTTT; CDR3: CASTGADLRNTGELFF
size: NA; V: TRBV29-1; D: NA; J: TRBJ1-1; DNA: TGCAGCGTGACAGTAGGAGGTCAGAACACTGAAGCTTTCTTT; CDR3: CSVTVGGQNTEAFF
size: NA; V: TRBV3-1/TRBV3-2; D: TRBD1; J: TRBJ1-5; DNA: TGTGCCAGCAGCCTTGGGACAGGGCGGCGGCCCCAGCATTTT; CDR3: CASSLGTGRRPQHF
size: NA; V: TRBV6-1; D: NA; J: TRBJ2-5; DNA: TGTGCCAGCAGTGAAGCGCTGGGGCGCCAAGAGACCCAGTACTTC; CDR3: CASSEALGRQETQYF
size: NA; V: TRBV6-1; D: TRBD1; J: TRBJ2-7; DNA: TGTGCCAGCAGTGAGCCCGGACAGGGGCTCTACGAGCAGTACTTC; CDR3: CASSEPGQGLYEQYF
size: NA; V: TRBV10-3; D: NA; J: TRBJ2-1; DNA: TGTGCCATCAGTGAGTCGATTGCTGACAGTCAAAATGAGCAGTTCTTC; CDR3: CAISESIADSQNEQFF
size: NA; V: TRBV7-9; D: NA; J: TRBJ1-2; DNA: TGTGCCAGCAGCGTTTCAGCGAATCGGGGCCAAGTTTATGGCTACACCTTC; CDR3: CASSVSANRGQVYGYTF
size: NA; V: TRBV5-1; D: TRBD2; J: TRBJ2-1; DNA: TGCGCCAGCAGCTTGGCCCCTAGCGGAGCCTACAATGAGCAGTTCTTC; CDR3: CASSLAPSGAYNEQFF
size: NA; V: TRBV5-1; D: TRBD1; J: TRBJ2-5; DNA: TGCGCCAGCAGCTTGGGGCACAGGACAGGCATTATTGGGACCCAGTACTTC; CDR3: CASSLGHRTGIIGTQYF
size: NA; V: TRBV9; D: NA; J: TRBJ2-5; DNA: TGTGCCAGCAGCGTAGATTGGCAGACCCAGTACTTC; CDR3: CASSVDWQTQYF
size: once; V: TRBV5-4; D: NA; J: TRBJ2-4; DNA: TGTGCCAGCAGCTTGGGGCAGGCCAAAAACATTCAGTACTTC; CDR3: CASSLGQAKNIQYF
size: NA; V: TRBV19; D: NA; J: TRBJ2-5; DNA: TGTGCCAGTAGTATTATCGGCAGGGAAGAGACCCAGTACTTC; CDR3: CASSIIGREETQYF